This TCR beta chain was profiled in a study of T cell responses to AZD1222 COVID-19 vaccine. Study-wide results and caveats: Females made up more of the donors, who were largely white British, and clonal diversity may have come out too low. Along spike, vaccine-associated CD4 TCRs were found throughout, with dominance at 160-218 and 743-854.

TCRdb's copy holds only in-frame clones and misses some; the assay was immunoSEQ multiplex PCR. The sample includes about 140,000 clones, more than 75% of them seen just once. This CDR3 has 14 residues. Trimming cost V 3 bases and J 6 bases; bases outside gene matches: 9. Germline V lookup: CDR1 SGHDT, CDR2 YYEEEE. Notes on this clone: Its antigen is still unknown.

It was second doses at about 4 or about 12 weeks that were pooled. The clonotype originates from an adult who received the AZD1222 COVID-19 vaccine. The chain joins TRBV5-6 to TRBJ2-7, with 7 bases lining up with TRBD1. The input for sequencing was peripheral blood, taken 28 days after the second AZD1222 dose. The DNA of the CDR3 is TGTGCCAGCAGCTCCCTGGACAGGATGGGCGAGCAGTACTTC. This translates into CASSSLDRMGEQYF.